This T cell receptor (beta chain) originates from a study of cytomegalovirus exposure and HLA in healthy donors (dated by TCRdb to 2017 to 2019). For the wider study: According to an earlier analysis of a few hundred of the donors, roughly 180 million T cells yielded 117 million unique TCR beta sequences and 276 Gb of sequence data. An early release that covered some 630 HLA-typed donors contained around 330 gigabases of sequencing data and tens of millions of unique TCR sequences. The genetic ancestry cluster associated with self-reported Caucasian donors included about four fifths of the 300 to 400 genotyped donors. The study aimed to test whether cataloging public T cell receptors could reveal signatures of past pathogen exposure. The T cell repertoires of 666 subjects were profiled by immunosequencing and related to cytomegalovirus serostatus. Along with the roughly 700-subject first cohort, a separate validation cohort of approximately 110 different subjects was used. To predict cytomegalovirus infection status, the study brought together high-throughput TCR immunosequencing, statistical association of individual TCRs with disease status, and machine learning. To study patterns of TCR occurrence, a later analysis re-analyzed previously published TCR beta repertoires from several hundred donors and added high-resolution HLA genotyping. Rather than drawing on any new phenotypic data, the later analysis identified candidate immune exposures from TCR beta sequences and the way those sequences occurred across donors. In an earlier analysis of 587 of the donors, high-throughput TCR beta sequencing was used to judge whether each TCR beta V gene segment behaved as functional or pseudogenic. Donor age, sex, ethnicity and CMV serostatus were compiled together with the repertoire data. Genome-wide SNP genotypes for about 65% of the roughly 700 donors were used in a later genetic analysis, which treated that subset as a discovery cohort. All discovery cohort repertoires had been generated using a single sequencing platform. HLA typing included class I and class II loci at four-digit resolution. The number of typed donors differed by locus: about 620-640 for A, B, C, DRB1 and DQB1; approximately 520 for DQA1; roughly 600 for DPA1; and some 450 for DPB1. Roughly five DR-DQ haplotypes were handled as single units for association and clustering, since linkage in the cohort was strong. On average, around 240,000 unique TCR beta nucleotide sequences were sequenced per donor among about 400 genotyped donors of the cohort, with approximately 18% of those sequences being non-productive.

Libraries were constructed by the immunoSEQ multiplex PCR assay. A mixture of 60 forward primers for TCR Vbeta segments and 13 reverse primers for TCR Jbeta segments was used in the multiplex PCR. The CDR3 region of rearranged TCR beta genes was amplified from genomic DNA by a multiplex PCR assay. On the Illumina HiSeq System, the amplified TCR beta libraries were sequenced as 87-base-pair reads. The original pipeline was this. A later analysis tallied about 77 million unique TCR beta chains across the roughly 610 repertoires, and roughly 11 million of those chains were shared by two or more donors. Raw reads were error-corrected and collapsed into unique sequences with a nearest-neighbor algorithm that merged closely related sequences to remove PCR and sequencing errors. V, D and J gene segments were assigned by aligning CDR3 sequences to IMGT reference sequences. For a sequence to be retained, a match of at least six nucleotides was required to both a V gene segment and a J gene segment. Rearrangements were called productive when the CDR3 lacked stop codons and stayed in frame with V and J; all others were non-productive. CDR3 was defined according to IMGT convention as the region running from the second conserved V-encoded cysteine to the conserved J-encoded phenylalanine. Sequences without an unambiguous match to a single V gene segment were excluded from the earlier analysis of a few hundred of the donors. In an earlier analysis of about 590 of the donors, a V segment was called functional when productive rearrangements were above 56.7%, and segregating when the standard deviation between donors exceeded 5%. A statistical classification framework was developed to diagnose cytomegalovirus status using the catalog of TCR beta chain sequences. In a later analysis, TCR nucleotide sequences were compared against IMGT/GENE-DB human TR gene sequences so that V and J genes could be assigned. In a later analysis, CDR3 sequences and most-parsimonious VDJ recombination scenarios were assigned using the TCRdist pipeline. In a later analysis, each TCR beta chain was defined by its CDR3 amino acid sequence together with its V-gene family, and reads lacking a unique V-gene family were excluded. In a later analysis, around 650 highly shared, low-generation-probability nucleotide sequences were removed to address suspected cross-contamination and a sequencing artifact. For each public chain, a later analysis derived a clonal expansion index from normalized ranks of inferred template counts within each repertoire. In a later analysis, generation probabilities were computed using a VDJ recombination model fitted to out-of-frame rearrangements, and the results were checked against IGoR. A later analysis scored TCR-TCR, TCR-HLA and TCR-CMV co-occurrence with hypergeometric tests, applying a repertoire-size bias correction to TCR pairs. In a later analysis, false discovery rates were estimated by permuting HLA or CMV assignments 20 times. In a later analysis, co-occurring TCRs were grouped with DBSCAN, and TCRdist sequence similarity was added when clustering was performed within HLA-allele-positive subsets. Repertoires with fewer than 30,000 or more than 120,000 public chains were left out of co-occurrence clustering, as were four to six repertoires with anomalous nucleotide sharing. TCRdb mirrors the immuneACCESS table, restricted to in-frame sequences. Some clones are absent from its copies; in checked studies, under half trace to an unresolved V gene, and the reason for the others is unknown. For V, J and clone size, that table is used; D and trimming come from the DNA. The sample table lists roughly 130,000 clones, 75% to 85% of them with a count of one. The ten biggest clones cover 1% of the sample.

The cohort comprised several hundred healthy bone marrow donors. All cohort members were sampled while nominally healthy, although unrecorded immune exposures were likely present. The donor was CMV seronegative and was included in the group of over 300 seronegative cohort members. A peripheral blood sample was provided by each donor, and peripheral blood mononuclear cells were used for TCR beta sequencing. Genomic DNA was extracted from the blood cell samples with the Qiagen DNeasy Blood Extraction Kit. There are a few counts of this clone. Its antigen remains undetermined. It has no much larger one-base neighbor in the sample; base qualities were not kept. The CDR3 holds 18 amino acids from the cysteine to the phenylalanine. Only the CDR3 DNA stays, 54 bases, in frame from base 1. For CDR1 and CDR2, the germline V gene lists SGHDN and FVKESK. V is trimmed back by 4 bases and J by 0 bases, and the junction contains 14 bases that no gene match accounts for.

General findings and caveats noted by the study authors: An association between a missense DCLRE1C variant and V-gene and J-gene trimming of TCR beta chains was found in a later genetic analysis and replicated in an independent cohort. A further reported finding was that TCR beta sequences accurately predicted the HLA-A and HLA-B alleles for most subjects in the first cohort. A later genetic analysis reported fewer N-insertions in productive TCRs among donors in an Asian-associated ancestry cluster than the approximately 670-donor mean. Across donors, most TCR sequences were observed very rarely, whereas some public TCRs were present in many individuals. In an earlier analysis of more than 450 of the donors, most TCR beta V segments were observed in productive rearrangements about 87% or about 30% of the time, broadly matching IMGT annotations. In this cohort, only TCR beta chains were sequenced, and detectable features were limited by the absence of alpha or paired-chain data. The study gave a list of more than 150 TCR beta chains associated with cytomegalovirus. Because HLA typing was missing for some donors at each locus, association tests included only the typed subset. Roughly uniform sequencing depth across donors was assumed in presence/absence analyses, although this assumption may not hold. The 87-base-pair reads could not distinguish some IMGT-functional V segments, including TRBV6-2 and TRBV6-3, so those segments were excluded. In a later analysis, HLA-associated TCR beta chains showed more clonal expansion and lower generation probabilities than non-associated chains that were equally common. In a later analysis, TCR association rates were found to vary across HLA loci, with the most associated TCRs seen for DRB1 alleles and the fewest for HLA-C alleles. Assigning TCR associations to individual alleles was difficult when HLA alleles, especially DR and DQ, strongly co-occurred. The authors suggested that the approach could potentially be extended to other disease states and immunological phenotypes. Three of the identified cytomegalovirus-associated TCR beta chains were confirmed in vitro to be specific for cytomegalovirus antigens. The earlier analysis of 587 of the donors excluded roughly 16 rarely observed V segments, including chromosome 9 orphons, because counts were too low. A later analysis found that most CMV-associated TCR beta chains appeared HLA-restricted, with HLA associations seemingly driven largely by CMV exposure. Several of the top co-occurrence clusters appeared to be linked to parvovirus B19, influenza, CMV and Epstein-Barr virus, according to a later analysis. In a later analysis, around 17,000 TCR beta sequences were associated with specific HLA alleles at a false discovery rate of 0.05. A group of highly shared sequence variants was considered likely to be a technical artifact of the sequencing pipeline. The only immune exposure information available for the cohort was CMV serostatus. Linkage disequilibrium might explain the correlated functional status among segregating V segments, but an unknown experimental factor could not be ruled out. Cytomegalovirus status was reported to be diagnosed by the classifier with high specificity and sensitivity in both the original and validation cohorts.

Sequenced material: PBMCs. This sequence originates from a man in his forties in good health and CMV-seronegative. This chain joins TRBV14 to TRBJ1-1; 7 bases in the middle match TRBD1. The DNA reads TGTGCCAGCAGCCCTCGCCGGGACAGAGTTTTAATGAACACTGAAGCTTTCTTT. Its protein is CASSPRRDRVLMNTEAFF.